Following are 11 T cell receptor beta chains from one sample sequenced in a study of blood T cell repertoires in COVID-19. TCRdb keeps only in-frame clones here, not all; method: immunoSEQ multiplex PCR. In the table there are around 180,000 clones, 70% to 90% of which are singletons. Sequencing was carried out using peripheral blood. These TCRs come from a middle-aged man with active or convalescent COVID-19.

The V call is TRBV30, the J call TRBJ2-5; 9 nucleotides line up with TRBD2. Per germline, CDR1 GTSNPN and CDR2 SVGIG (reference sequence). V dropped 3 bases and J dropped 5; count of bases not matched to a gene: 13. This CDR3 is built from 16 residues. This CDR3 is CAWRARSAGGGETQYF. Written as DNA, the CDR3 is TGTGCCTGGAGGGCGCGCAGCGCGGGAGGGGGCGAGACCCAGTACTTC.

The genes are TRBV7-8 and TRBJ1-6; no clear D gene. The CDR3 spans 16 residues. Germline-derived CDR1 and CDR2 are SGHVS and FQNEAQ. Trimming took off 0 bases at V and 8 bases at J, with 14 bases between the two ends. CDR3 residues: CASSLAVTYLDSPLHF. In DNA, the CDR3 is TGTGCCAGCAGCTTAGCAGTCACCTACCTTGATTCACCCCTCCACTTT. Full variable domain (rest looked up from reference TRBV7-8 and TRBJ1-6): GAGVSQSPRYKVAKRGQDVALRCDPISGHVSLFWYQQALGQGPEFLTYFQNEAQLDKSGLPSDRFFAERPEGSVSTLKIQRTQQEDSAVYLCASSLAVTYLDSPLHFGNGTRLTVT.

Only one count was recorded for this clone. V usage is TRBV7-8 and J usage is TRBJ2-7, with 15 nucleotides matching TRBD2. Germline V gene data show CDR1 as SGHVS and CDR2 as FQNEAQ. Germline trimming cut 5 bases from V and 7 bases from J; bases unmatched to any gene: 12. The CDR3 spans 17 residues. The CDR3 is CASSPRTSGGASPEQYF. CDR3 coding DNA: TGTGCCAGCAGCCCCAGGACTAGCGGGGGGGCCTCCCCGGAGCAGTACTTC.

The chain links TRBV19 to TRBJ1-2; D possibly corresponds to TRBD1 (5 bases). CDR3 size: 17 residues. The germline gives CDR1 LNHDA, CDR2 SQIVND (reference sequence). V gave up 7 bases and J gave up 0 bases, with 21 bases separating them. CDR3 amino acids: CASTSDGYGGTNYGYTF. The CDR3 DNA follows: TGTGCCAGTACCTCTGATGGCTACGGGGGGACTAACTATGGCTACACCTTC.

The chain employs TRBV6-5 and TRBJ1-3; 12 bases are shared with TRBD1. The CDR3 totals 15 residues. CDR1 is MNHEY and CDR2 is SVGAGI in the germline V gene. V gave up 6 bases and J gave up 2 bases; unmatched junction bases: 2. CDR3 DNA sequence: TGTGCCAGCAGGCGGGACAGGGGGCCTGGAAACACCATATATTTT. It codes for CASRRDRGPGNTIYF.

This clone came up a few times. This rearrangement joins TRBV27 to TRBJ1-1, with D hard to call. This CDR3 region has 15 residues. Between the trimmed V and J ends, which lost 0 bases and 0 bases, there was a span of 8 bases. Germline V gene sequence: CDR1 MNHEY, CDR2 SMNVEV (reference sequence). The CDR3 DNA sequence: TGTGCCAGCAGTTTATCGGCGGGAATGAACACTGAAGCTTTCTTT. Its translation: CASSLSAGMNTEAFF.

This clone was recorded at least ten times. The V call is TRBV6-1, the J call TRBJ2-5; D is perhaps TRBD2 (7 bases). Germline V gene data show CDR1 as MNHNS and CDR2 as SASEGT. Trimming left V 0 bases short and J 5 bases short, with 16 bases between. The CDR3 loop spans 16 amino acids. The CDR3 protein is CASSEATGLGGETQYF. The CDR3, as DNA: TGTGCCAGCAGTGAAGCAACTGGACTAGGGGGGGAGACCCAGTACTTC.

The gene calls are TRBV5-6 and TRBJ2-6; TRBD1 matches at 8 bases. CDR1 SGHDT and CDR2 YYEEEE come from the germline V gene. Germline trimming cut 3 bases from V and 5 bases from J; bases unmatched to any gene: 7. This CDR3 is built from 16 residues. The DNA for the CDR3 is TGTGCCAGCAGCTGGAAGGACAGGGACAGGGCCAACGTCCTGACTTTC. Protein product: CASSWKDRDRANVLTF.

The rearrangement joins TRBV13 to TRBJ1-1; perhaps TRBD1 as D (5 bases). CDR1 and CDR2 (germline): PRHDT, FYEKMQ (reference sequence). V was trimmed by 0 bases and J by 0 bases, leaving 17 bases between them. There are 18 residues in the CDR3. The CDR3 region is CASSLGLNQAGLNTEAFF. The DNA of the CDR3 is TGTGCCAGCAGCTTAGGCCTAAATCAGGCAGGGTTGAACACTGAAGCTTTCTTT.

The chain employs TRBV24-1 and TRBJ2-5; a weak D match, TRBD2 (6 bases). The CDR3 loop spans 13 amino acids. Deletions cut 5 bases from V and 5 bases from J, with 11 bases between. Germline V gene sequence: CDR1 KGHDR, CDR2 SFDVKD. The CDR3, as DNA: TGTGCCACCAGTGGCGAGGGGAGGGAGACCCAGTACTTC. Translating gives CATSGEGRETQYF.

The sample holds one count of this clone. J is TRBJ2-1 and V is TRBV7-2, with 11 bases identical to TRBD2. The germline CDR1 and CDR2 sequences are SGHTA and FQGNSA. The CDR3 runs 16 residues. The V and J ends lost 5 bases and 1 base, in that order; junction bases with no gene match: 4. The chain's CDR3 is CASSPTSGGSYNEQFF. The CDR3 coding sequence is TGTGCCAGCAGCCCTACTAGCGGGGGATCCTACAATGAGCAGTTCTTC.